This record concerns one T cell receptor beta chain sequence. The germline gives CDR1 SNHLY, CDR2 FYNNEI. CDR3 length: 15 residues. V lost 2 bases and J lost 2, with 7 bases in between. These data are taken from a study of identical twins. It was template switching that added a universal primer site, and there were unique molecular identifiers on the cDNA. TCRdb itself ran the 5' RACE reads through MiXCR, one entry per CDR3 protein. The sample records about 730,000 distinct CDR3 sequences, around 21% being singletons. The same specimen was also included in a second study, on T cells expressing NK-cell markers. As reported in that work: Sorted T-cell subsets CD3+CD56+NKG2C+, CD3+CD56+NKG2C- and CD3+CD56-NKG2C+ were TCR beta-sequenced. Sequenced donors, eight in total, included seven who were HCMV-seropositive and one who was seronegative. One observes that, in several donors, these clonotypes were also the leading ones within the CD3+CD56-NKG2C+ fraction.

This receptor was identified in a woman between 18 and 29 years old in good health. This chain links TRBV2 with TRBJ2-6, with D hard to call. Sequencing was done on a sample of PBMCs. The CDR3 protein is CASSEKFPGANVLTF. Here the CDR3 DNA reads TGTGCCAGCAGTGAAAAGTTTCCTGGGGCCAACGTCCTGACTTTC. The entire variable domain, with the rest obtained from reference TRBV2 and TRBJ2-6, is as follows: EPEVTQTPSHQVTQMGQEVILRCVPISNHLYFYWYRQILGQKVEFLVSFYNNEISEKSEIFDDQFSVERPDGSNFTLKIRSTKLEDSAMYFCASSEKFPGANVLTFGAGSRLTVL.